Following are 10 T cell receptor beta chains from one sample sequenced in a study of T cell responses to AZD1222 COVID-19 vaccine. Profiling relied on immunoSEQ multiplex PCR, and the TCRdb table lists in-frame clones only, not all of them. Of about 140,000 clones in the sample, 89% were seen once. Sequenced material: peripheral blood, taken on day 0 of AZD1222 vaccination. The receptors derive from an adult in good health.

The genes are TRBV7-2 and TRBJ1-2; D gene uncertain. The CDR3 sequence is 14 residues long. Trimming left V 4 bases short and J 1 base short, with 10 bases between. CDR1 and CDR2 from the germline V gene are SGHTA and FQGNSA. The CDR3 region has the DNA TGTGCCAGCAGCTCGCTTACAGATAACTATGGCTACACCTTC. It encodes CASSSLTDNYGYTF.

V and J are TRBV30 and TRBJ1-6; no firm D call. Trimming pared 4 bases from V and 3 bases from J, leaving 10 bases between. CDR1 and CDR2 from the germline V gene are GTSNPN and SVGIG (reference sequence). The CDR3 is made up of 14 amino acids. CDR3 nucleotide sequence: TGTGCCTGGACCCAACAGAACTATAATTCACCCCTCCACTTT. Translating gives CAWTQQNYNSPLHF.

V usage is TRBV20-1 and J usage is TRBJ2-5; 10 bases are shared with TRBD2. The CDR3 contains 14 residues. With V trimmed by 3 bases and J by 5 bases, 6 bases remained unmatched. Per germline, CDR1 DFQATT and CDR2 SNEGSKA (reference sequence). The CDR3 region is CSASSSGSGETQYF. The CDR3 DNA reads TGCAGTGCTAGTTCTAGCGGGAGCGGGGAGACCCAGTACTTC.

This clone was recorded only once. This sequence joins TRBV7-6 and TRBJ2-1; 10 nucleotides match TRBD2. The CDR3 covers 18 residues. J gave up 6 bases and V 6 bases, and 17 bases lay outside the gene matches. Looked up from germline, CDR1 is SGHVS and CDR2 is FNYEAQ. This chain's CDR3 is CASSSSPILAGRGNEQFF. The CDR3 nucleotides are TGTGCCAGCAGTTCATCCCCCATACTAGCGGGAAGGGGCAATGAGCAGTTCTTC.

J is TRBJ2-5 and V is TRBV2; TRBD2 matches at 10 bases. This CDR3 is 14 amino acids long. V lost 11 bases, J lost 1 base, and 7 bases stayed unmatched. Looked up from germline, CDR1 is SNHLY and CDR2 is FYNNEI. CDR3 bases: TGTGCCGGCCGACTAGCGGGCATCCAAGAGACCCAGTACTTC. Amino acids: CAGRLAGIQETQYF.

This chain links TRBV19 with TRBJ1-5; a possible D gene is TRBD1 (6 bases). V gave up 7 bases and J gave up 3 bases, with 7 bases separating them. The CDR3 covers 12 residues. Germline V gene data show CDR1 as LNHDA and CDR2 as SQIVND (reference sequence). CDR3 sequence: CASNRDNQPQHF. The CDR3 DNA follows: TGTGCCAGTAACAGGGACAATCAGCCCCAGCATTTT.

This chain uses TRBV13 with TRBJ2-2, with D unresolved. The germline V gene has CDR1 PRHDT and CDR2 FYEKMQ (reference sequence). CDR3 length equals 13 residues. V was trimmed by 5 bases and J by 7 bases, leaving 11 bases between them. The CDR3, as DNA: TGTGCCAGCAGCCCCCGGCAAATCGGGGAGCTGTTTTTT. Amino acids: CASSPRQIGELFF.

The rearrangement joins TRBV6-2 or TRBV6-3 to TRBJ2-7; 9 nucleotides align to TRBD2. J gave up 2 bases and V 4 bases, and 9 bases lay outside the gene matches. The CDR3 is 16 amino acids. Germline loops: CDR1 MNHEY, CDR2 SVGEGT. The CDR3 DNA reads TGTGCCAGCAGTTTTACGACGACTAGCGGCACCTACGAGCAGTACTTC. Its translation: CASSFTTTSGTYEQYF.

The gene calls are TRBV19 and TRBJ1-6; 9 nucleotides match TRBD1. This CDR3 contains 14 residues. V dropped 7 bases and J dropped 7; count of bases not matched to a gene: 5. The germline V gene has CDR1 LNHDA and CDR2 SQIVND (reference sequence). CDR3 in amino acids: CASTVGTGNSPLHF. CDR3 nucleotide sequence: TGTGCCAGTACGGTCGGGACAGGGAATTCACCCCTCCACTTT.

This clone was detected a few times. The rearrangement uses TRBV7-2 and TRBJ1-3; D unresolved. In germline, CDR1 is SGHTA, CDR2 FQGNSA. The CDR3 is 15 residues long. Trimming took 1 base from V and 1 from J, leaving 8 bases between them. The CDR3 nucleotides read TGTGCCAGCAGCTTAGTTTGGGGATCTGGAAACACCATATATTTT. This sequence encodes CASSLVWGSGNTIYF. Combining the CDR3 with reference TRBV7-2 and TRBJ1-3 gives the whole variable domain GAGVSQSPSNKVTEKGKDVELRCDPISGHTALYWYRQSLGQGLEFLIYFQGNSAPDKSGLPSDRFSAERTGGSVSTLTIQRTQQEDSAVYLCASSLVWGSGNTIYFGEGSWLTVV.